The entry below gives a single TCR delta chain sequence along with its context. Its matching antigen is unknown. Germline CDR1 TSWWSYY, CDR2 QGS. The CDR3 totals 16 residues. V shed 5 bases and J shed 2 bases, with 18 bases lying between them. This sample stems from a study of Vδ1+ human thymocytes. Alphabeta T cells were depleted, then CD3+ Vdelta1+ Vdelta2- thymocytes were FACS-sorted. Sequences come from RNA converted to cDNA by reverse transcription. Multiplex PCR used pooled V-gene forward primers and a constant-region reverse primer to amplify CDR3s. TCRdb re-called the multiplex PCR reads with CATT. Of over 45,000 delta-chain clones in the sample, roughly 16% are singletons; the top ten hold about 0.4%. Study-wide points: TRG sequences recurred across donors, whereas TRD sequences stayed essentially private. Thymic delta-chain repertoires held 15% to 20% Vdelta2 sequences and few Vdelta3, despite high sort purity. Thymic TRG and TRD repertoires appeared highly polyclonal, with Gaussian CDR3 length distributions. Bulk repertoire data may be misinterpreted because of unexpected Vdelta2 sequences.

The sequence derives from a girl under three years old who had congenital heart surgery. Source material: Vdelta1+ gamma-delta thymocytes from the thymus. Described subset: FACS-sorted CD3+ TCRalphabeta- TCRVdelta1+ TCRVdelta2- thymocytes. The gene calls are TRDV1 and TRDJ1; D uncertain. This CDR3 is CALGHRSPPETDKLIF. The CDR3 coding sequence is TGTGCTCTTGGGCACCGGTCCCCGCCCGAAACCGATAAACTCATCTTT.